These 18 T cell receptor beta chains were all obtained from the same sample, sequenced in a study of beta chain features in type 1 diabetes. Reverse transcription of all isolated RNA meant that expressed TCRB transcripts were sequenced. Here immunoSEQ multiplex PCR was the method, and the copy in TCRdb shows in-frame clones only, minus some. This sample has a few hundred thousand clones, with around 28% found just once. The sequenced material came from naive CD4+ T cells from blood. The receptors come from a man younger than 35 in good health.

This clone was counted a single time. The V call is TRBV30, the J call TRBJ1-5, with a tentative D call TRBD1 (5 bases). Trimming removed 4 bases at V and 3 bases at J, with 10 bases between. Germline V gene data show CDR1 as GTSNPN and CDR2 as SVGIG (reference sequence). The CDR3 has 13 amino acids. CDR3 loop: CAWTDRYNQPQHF. The CDR3 DNA is TGTGCCTGGACTGACAGATACAATCAGCCCCAGCATTTT. The full variable domain, in which reference TRBV30 and TRBJ1-5 provide the parts outside the CDR3, is SQTIHQWPATLVQPVGSPLSLECTVEGTSNPNLYWYRQAAGRGLQLLFYSVGIGQISSEVPQNLSASRPQDRQFILSSKKLLLSDSGFYLCAWTDRYNQPQHFGDGTRLSIL.

Here the CDR3 reads CAWSVRPPIQGAGYEQYF. The DNA of the CDR3 is TGTGCCTGGAGTGTCCGACCTCCCATCCAGGGGGCCGGCTACGAGCAGTACTTC. The rearrangement uses TRBV30 and TRBJ2-7; 8 positions agree with TRBD1. This CDR3 spans 18 amino acids. CDR1 is GTSNPN and CDR2 is SVGIG in the germline V gene (reference sequence). V was pared by 0 bases and J by 3 bases, with 16 bases of the junction left unmatched.

The chain recombines TRBV10-3 with TRBJ2-3, with D tentatively TRBD2 (6 bases). The V gene lost 5 bases and the J gene lost 1 base, with 13 bases spanning the gap. CDR1 ENHRY and CDR2 SYGVKD come from the germline V gene. The CDR3 is made up of 15 amino acids. As DNA, the CDR3 is TGTGCCATCAGTCGTCGGTGGGAGGGCACAGATACGCAGTATTTT. Translation gives CAISRRWEGTDTQYF.

This clone has only a few counts. The CDR3 DNA is TGTGCCAGCAGCTTAATACAGGGGGCGCATAATGAGCAGTTCTTC. As protein: CASSLIQGAHNEQFF. The rearrangement links TRBV7-2 to TRBJ2-1, with 9 bases lining up with TRBD1. The length of the CDR3 is 15 residues. Trimming took 2 bases from V and 7 from J; bases not matched to a gene: 6. Germline CDR1 and CDR2: SGHTA and FQGNSA.

The genes are TRBV5-1 and TRBJ2-7; tentative D call: TRBD2 (5 bases). CDR1 and CDR2 from the germline V gene are SGHRS and YFSETQ. The ends were cut back, 0 bases at V and 3 bases at J, with 10 bases in the middle. The CDR3 is made up of 14 amino acids. Here the CDR3 DNA reads TGCGCCAGCAGCTTGGAGATCCGGGGCTACGAGCAGTACTTC. Translation: CASSLEIRGYEQYF.

This clone showed up just a few times. The chain joins TRBV7-9 to TRBJ2-5, with D maybe TRBD1 (5 bases). The CDR3 extends over 16 amino acids. The V end was cut by 1 base, the J end by 5 bases, with 17 bases between. Germline values: CDR1 SEHNR, CDR2 FQNEAQ (reference sequence). The CDR3 sequence: CASSLGQGPRMETQYF. CDR3 nucleotides: TGTGCCAGCAGCTTAGGTCAGGGCCCTCGGATGGAGACCCAGTACTTC. The full variable domain, with the rest looked up from reference TRBV7-9 and TRBJ2-5, is DTGVSQNPRHKITKRGQNVTFRCDPISEHNRLYWYRQTLGQGPEFLTYFQNEAQLEKSRLLSDRFSAERPKGSFSTLEIQRTEQGDSAMYLCASSLGQGPRMETQYFGPGTRLLVL.

The chain is built from TRBV5-4 and TRBJ2-1, with D possibly matching TRBD1 (5 bases). V lost 0 bases, J lost 9 bases, and 7 bases lay in between. The CDR3 is 12 residues long. CDR1 and CDR2 from the germline V gene are SGHNT and YYREEE (reference sequence). The CDR3 bases are TGTGCCAGCAGCTTGGATAGGGGTGAGCAGTTCTTC. Encoded protein: CASSLDRGEQFF.

This clone has a handful of counts. V and J are TRBV9 and TRBJ2-2; D is possibly TRBD1 or TRBD2 (5 bases each). V lost 0 bases and J 6 bases, leaving 15 bases between the germline ends. This CDR3 comprises 16 residues. CDR1 and CDR2 (germline): SGDLS, YYNGEE. CDR3 region: CASSVGGLASPGELFF. CDR3 DNA sequence: TGTGCCAGCAGCGTAGGGGGGTTAGCATCCCCCGGGGAGCTGTTTTTT. Looking up the rest from reference TRBV9 and TRBJ2-2 gives the full variable domain: DSGVTQTPKHLITATGQRVTLRCSPRSGDLSVYWYQQSLDQGLQFLIQYYNGEERAKGNILERFSAQQFPDLHSELNLSSLELGDSALYFCASSVGGLASPGELFFGEGSRLTVL.

This clone was detected a few times. The rearrangement links TRBV4-3 to TRBJ1-1, with D hard to call. With 4 bases removed from V and 0 bases from J, the gap between germline ends came to 12 bases. This CDR3 has 15 residues. Germline loops: CDR1 LGHNA, CDR2 YSLEER. The CDR3 loop is CASSPIPMMNTEAFF. The CDR3, as DNA: TGCGCCAGCAGCCCCATTCCCATGATGAACACTGAAGCTTTCTTT.

V is TRBV30 and J is TRBJ1-5; TRBD1 matches 7 bases. There are 14 residues in the CDR3. Germline loops: CDR1 GTSNPN, CDR2 SVGIG (reference sequence). With 2 bases clipped from V and 1 base from J, the junction kept 2 bases outside the gene matches. The CDR3 sequence is CAWSTGQSNQPQHF. In nucleotides, the CDR3 is TGTGCCTGGAGTACGGGACAGAGCAATCAGCCCCAGCATTTT.

This clone was picked up a small number of times. The chain uses TRBV30 and TRBJ1-1; the D is unclear. The CDR3 extends over 15 amino acids. Germline V lookup: CDR1 GTSNPN, CDR2 SVGIG (reference sequence). Deletions cut 2 bases from V and 1 base from J, with 14 bases between. CDR3 sequence: CAWSPSTRPNTEAFF. CDR3 coding DNA: TGTGCCTGGAGTCCCTCGACACGGCCGAACACTGAAGCTTTCTTT.

This clone was counted only a few times. The chain employs TRBV7-2 and TRBJ2-1; the D gene is possibly TRBD2 (6 bases). The CDR3 totals 15 residues. CDR1 is SGHTA and CDR2 is FQGNSA in the germline V gene. With 5 bases removed from V and 0 bases from J, the gap between germline ends came to 11 bases. CDR3 amino acids: CASSGQGGSYNEQFF. The CDR3 nucleotides are TGTGCCAGCAGCGGGCAGGGAGGCTCCTACAATGAGCAGTTCTTC.

This clone was counted a few times. The chain links TRBV7-2 to TRBJ1-5, with D tentatively TRBD1 (5 bases). The CDR3 runs 16 residues. V was clipped by 5 bases and J by 1 base, with 15 bases between them. Per the germline V gene, CDR1 is SGHTA and CDR2 is FQGNSA. In nucleotides, the CDR3 is TGTGCCAGCAGCACCTTCCGGGACGGGAGCAATCAGCCCCAGCATTTT. It translates to CASSTFRDGSNQPQHF.

The genes are TRBV4-3 and TRBJ2-1, with TRBD1 as a possible D gene (5 bases). Germline CDR1 and CDR2: LGHNA and YSLEER. The CDR3 runs 14 residues. V gave up 0 bases and J gave up 9 bases, with 12 bases separating them. CDR3 DNA: TGCGCCAGCAGCCAAGATTGGGGCCGGTTTGAGCAGTTCTTC. It translates to CASSQDWGRFEQFF.

For this clone: Other DNA sequences in this specimen translate into the identical CDR3. This rearrangement joins TRBV6-1 to TRBJ2-5; weak D call: TRBD1 (6 bases). The CDR3 has 14 amino acids. V lost 1 base, J lost 5 bases, and 11 bases lay in between. The germline V gene has CDR1 MNHNS and CDR2 SASEGT. The CDR3 DNA sequence: TGTGCCAGCAGTGAAGACAGGGTCAGGGAGACCCAGTACTTC. It codes for CASSEDRVRETQYF.

Only a few counts were recorded for this clone. This chain joins TRBV6-6 and TRBJ2-7; D gene unclear. The CDR3 spans 14 residues. Trimming took off 4 bases at V and 0 bases at J, with 10 bases between the two ends. From germline, CDR1 is MNHNY and CDR2 SVGAGI (reference sequence). The CDR3 reads CASSLVQSSYEQYF. CDR3 nucleotide sequence: TGTGCCAGCAGTTTGGTTCAGAGCTCCTACGAGCAGTACTTC.

A few counts support this clone. This CDR3 is CAWTPPRDRGSTEAFF. The DNA of the CDR3 is TGTGCCTGGACCCCTCCCCGGGACAGGGGGAGTACTGAAGCTTTCTTT. V usage is TRBV30 and J usage is TRBJ1-1; 11 bases align to TRBD1. The CDR3 totals 16 residues. Trimming cost V 4 bases and J 5 bases; bases outside gene matches: 12. Germline CDR1 reads GTSNPN; CDR2 reads SVGIG (reference sequence).

This clone showed up just a few times. This chain uses TRBV30 with TRBJ2-7, with TRBD2 matching over 7 bases. Per germline, CDR1 GTSNPN and CDR2 SVGIG (reference sequence). V lost 0 bases and J lost 4; bases outside the gene matches: 9. This CDR3 is built from 15 residues. CDR3 protein: CAWSVSGGSPYEQYF. In DNA form, the CDR3 reads TGTGCCTGGAGTGTTTCGGGGGGTTCCCCTTACGAGCAGTACTTC.